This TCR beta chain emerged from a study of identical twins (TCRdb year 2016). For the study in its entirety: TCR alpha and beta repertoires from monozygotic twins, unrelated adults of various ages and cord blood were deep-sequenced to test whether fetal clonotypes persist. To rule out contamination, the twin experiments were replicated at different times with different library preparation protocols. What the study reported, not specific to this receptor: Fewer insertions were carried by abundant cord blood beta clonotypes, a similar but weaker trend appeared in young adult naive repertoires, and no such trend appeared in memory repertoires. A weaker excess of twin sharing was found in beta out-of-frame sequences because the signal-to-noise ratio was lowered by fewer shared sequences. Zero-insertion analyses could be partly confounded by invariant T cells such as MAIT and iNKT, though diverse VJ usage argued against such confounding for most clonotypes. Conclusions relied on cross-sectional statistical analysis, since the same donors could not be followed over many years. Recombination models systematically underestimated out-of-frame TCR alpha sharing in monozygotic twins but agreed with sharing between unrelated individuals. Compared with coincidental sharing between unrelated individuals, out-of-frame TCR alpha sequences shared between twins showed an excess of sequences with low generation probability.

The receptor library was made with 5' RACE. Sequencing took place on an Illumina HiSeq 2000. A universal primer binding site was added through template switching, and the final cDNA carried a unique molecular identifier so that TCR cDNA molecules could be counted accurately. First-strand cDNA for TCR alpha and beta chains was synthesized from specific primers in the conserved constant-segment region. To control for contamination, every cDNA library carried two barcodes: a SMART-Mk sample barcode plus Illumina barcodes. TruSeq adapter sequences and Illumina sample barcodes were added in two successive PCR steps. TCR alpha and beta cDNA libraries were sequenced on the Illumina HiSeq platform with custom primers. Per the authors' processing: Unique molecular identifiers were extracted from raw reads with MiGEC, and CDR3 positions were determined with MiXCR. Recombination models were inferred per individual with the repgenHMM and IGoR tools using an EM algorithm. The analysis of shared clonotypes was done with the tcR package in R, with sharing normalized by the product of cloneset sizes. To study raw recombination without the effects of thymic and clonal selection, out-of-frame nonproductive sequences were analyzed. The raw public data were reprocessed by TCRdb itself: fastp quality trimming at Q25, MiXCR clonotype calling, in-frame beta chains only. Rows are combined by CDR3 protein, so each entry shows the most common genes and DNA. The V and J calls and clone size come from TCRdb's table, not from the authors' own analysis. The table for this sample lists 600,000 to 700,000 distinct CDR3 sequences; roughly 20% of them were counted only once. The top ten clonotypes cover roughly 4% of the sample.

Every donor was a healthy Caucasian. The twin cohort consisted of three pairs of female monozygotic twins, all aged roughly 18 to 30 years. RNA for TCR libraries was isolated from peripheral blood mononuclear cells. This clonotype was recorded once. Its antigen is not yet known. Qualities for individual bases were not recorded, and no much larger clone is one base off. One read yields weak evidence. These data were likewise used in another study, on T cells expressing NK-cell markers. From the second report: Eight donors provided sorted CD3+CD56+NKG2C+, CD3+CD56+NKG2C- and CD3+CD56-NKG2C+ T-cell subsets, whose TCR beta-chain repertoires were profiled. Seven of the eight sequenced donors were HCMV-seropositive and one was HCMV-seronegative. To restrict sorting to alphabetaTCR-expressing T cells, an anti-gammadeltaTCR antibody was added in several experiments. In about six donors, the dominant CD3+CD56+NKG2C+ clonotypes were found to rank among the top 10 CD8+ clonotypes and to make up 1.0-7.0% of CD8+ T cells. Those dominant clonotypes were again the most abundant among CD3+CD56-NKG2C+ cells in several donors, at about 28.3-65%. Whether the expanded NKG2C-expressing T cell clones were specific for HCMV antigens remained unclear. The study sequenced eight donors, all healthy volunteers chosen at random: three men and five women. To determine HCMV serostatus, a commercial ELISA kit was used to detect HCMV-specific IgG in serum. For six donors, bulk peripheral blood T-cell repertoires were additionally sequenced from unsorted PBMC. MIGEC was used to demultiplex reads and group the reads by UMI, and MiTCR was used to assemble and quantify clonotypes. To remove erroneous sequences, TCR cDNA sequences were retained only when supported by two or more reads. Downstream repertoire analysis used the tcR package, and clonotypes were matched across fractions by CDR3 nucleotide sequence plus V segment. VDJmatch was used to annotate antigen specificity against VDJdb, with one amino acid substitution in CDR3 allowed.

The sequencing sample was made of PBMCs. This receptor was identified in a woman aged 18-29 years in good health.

CDR3 reads: CASSQVPGTRVGETQYF. The nucleotide sequence is TGTGCCAGCAGCCAGGTCCCCGGGACTAGGGTGGGGGAGACCCAGTACTTC. Here the chain combines TRBV4-2 and TRBJ2-5; the junction holds 8 bases that match TRBD2. The CDR3 starts with the cysteine, ends with the phenylalanine, and has 17 residues. The retained sequence is limited to the CDR3, 51 bases, with the frame set at the first base. V is trimmed back by 3 bases and J by 5 bases, and the junction contains 14 bases that no gene match accounts for. The CDR1 and CDR2 encoded by the germline V gene are LGHNA and YNFKEQ.